This TCR beta chain was profiled in a study of Ad26.COV2.S vaccination and SARS-CoV-2 variants. The treatment was: 15 to 20 received Ad26.COV2.S at low or high dose, single or two shots; about 5 received placebo; per-sample allocation not given. Sampling happened 63 days after the first vaccine or placebo injection. Aged 18-55 years, donor was enrolled in Boston in about 2020. Only in-frame clones appear in the TCRdb table, and some are missing; sequencing was by immunoSEQ multiplex PCR. The data show under 400,000 clones, with around 86% seen just once and roughly 3.1% held by the top ten. The sequence derives from a person between 18 and 59 years old who received the Ad26.COV2.S COVID-19 vaccine or a placebo. Sequenced here: peripheral blood, sampled in a trial of Ad26.COV2.S vaccine versus placebo.

The CDR3 DNA reads TGCGCCAGCAGTCAATCGCCGGACAGGTATAATCAGCCCCAGCATTTT. Encoded protein: CASSQSPDRYNQPQHF. This chain uses TRBV23-1 with TRBJ1-5; TRBD1 aligns across 7 bases. TRBV23-1 is marked as an open reading frame, function uncertain. The CDR3 has 16 residues. The V and J ends lost 0 bases and 4 bases, in that order; junction bases with no gene match: 6.